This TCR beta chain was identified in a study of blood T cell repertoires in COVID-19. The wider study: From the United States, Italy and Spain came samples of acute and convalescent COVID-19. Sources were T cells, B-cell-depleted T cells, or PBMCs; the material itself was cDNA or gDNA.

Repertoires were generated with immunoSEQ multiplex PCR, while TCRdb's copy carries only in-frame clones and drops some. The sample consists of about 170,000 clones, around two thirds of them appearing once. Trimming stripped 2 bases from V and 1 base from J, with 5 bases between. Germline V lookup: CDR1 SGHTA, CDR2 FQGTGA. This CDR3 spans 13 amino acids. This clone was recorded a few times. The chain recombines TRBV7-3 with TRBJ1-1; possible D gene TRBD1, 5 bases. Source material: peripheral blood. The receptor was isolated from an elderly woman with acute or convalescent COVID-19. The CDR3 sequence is CASSLQGNTEAFF. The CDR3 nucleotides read TGTGCCAGCAGCTTACAGGGGAACACTGAAGCTTTCTTT.